The clone carrying this TCR beta chain has just one count. 13 Jbeta primers and 60 Vbeta primers were used for the PCR. Produced via immunoSEQ multiplex PCR; TCRdb's table is partial and in-frame only. In the table there are 90,000 to 110,000 clones, 76% of which are singletons. The record originates from a study of cytomegalovirus exposure and HLA in healthy donors. Overall study context: As an earlier analysis found, roughly 180 million T cells yielded about 120 million unique TCR beta sequences.

The germline V gene has CDR1 MNHNS and CDR2 SASEGT. The CDR3 totals 15 residues. V lost 5 bases to trimming and J lost 4 bases, with 14 bases between them. This clonotype originated in a woman aged 45-60 years in good health and CMV-seropositive. The sequencing input was PBMCs. The chain joins TRBV6-1 to TRBJ1-4, with D tentatively TRBD1 (5 bases). DNA for the CDR3: TGTGCCAGCAGTCAAGGGCAGGGACTTAATGAAAAACTGTTTTTT. Its protein product is CASSQGQGLNEKLFF.